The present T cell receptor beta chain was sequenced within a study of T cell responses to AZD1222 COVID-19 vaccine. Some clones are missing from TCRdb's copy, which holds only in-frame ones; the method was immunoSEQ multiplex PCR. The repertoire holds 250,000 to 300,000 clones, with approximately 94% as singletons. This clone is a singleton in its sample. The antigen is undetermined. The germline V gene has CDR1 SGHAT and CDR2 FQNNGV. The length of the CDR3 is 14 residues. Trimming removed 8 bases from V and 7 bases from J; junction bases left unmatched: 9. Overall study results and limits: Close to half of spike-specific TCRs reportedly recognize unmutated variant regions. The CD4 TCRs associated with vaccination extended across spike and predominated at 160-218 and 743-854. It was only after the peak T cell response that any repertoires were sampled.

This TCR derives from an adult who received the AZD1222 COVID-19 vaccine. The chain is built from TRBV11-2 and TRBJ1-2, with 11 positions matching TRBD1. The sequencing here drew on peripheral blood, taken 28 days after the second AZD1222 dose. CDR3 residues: CASDPRTGGSGYTF. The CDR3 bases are TGTGCCAGCGATCCTAGGACAGGGGGCTCTGGCTACACCTTC.